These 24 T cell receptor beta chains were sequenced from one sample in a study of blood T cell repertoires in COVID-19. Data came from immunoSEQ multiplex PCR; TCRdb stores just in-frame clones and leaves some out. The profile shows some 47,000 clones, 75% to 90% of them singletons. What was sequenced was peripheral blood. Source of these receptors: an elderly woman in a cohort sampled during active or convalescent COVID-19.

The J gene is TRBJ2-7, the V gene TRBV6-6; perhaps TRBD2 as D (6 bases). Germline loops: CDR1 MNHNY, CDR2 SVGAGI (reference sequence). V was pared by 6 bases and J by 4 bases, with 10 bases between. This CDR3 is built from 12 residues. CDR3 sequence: CASRGGSYEQYF. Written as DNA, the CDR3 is TGTGCCAGCAGGGGGGGATCTTACGAGCAGTACTTC.

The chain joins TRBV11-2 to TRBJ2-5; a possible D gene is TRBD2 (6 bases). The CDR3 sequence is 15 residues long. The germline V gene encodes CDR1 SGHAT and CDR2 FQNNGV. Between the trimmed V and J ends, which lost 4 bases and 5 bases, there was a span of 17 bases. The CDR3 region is CASSSGLPVPETQYF. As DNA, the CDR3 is TGTGCCAGCAGCTCGGGACTCCCGGTACCGGAGACCCAGTACTTC. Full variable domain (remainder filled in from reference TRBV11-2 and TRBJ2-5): EAGVAQSPRYKIIEKRQSVAFWCNPISGHATLYWYQQILGQGPKLLIQFQNNGVVDDSQLPKDRFSAERLKGVDSTLKIQPAKLEDSAVYLCASSSGLPVPETQYFGPGTRLLVL.

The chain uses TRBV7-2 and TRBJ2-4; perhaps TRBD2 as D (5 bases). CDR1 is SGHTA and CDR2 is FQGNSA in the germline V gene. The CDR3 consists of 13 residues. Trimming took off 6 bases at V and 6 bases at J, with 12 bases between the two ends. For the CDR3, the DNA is TGTGCCAGCAGTCTAGGACTCCTAAACATTCAGTACTTC. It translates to CASSLGLLNIQYF.

The CDR3: CASSLALGVGRTEAFF. The CDR3 nucleotides are TGCGCCAGCAGCTTGGCCTTGGGAGTAGGTAGGACTGAAGCTTTCTTT. V and J are TRBV5-1 and TRBJ1-1; no clear D gene. The CDR3 runs to 16 residues. The germline V gene has CDR1 SGHRS and CDR2 YFSETQ. Trimming removed 0 bases from V and 5 bases from J, with 17 bases in between. The whole variable domain, remainder taken from reference TRBV5-1 and TRBJ1-1, is KAGVTQTPRYLIKTRGQQVTLSCSPISGHRSVSWYQQTPGQGLQFLFEYFSETQRNKGNFPGRFSGRQFSNSRSEMNVSTLELGDSALYLCASSLALGVGRTEAFFGQGTRLTVV.

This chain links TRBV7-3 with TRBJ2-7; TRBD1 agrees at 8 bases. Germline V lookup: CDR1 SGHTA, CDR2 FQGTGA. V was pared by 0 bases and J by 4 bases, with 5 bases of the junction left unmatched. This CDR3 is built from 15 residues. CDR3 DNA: TGTGCCAGCAGCTTAACAGGGACAGGAGATTACGAGCAGTACTTC. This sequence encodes CASSLTGTGDYEQYF. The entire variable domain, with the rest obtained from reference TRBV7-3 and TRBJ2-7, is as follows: GAGVSQTPSNKVTEKGKYVELRCDPISGHTALYWYRQSLGQGPEFLIYFQGTGAADDSGLPNDRFFAVRPEGSVSTLKIQRTERGDSAVYLCASSLTGTGDYEQYFGPGTRLTVT.

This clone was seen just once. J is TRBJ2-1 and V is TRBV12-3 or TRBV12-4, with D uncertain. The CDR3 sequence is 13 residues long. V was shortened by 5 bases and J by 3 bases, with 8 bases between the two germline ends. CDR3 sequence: CASSHYFYNEQFF. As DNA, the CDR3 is TGTGCCAGCAGTCACTACTTCTACAATGAGCAGTTCTTC.

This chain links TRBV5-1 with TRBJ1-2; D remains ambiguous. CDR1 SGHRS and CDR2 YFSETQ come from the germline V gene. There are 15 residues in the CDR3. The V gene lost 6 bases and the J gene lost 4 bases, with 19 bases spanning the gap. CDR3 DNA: TGCGCCAGCATCTCGAACCCCGGAGGAGTCTATGGCTACACCTTC. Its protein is CASISNPGGVYGYTF.

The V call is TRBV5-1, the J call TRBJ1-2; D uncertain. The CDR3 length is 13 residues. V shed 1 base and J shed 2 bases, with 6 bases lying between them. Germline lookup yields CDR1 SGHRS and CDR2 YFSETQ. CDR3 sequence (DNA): TGCGCCAGCAGCTTGATCGGGAACTATGGCTACACCTTC. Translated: CASSLIGNYGYTF.

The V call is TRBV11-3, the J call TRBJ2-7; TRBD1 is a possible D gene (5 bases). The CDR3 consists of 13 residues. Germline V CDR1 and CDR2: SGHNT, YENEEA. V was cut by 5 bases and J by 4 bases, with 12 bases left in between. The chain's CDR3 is CASSRGAEYEQYF. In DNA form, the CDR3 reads TGTGCCAGCAGCCGTGGGGCCGAATACGAGCAGTACTTC.

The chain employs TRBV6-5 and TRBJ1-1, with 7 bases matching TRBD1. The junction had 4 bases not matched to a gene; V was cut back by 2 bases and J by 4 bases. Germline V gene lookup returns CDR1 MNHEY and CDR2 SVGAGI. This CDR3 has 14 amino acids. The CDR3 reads CASSYRGLSTEAFF. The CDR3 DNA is TGTGCCAGCAGTTACAGGGGGCTCAGCACTGAAGCTTTCTTT.

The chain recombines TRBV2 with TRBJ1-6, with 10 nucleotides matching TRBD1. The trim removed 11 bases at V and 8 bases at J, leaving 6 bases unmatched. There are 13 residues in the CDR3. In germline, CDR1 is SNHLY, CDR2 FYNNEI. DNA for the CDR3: TGTGCCCGACAGGGGGCGGGCGATTCACCCCTCCACTTT. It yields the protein CARQGAGDSPLHF.

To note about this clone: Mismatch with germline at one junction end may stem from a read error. The CDR3, as DNA: TGTGCTAGCAGCTTATCTAGCGGTCCTTACAATGAGCAGTTCTTC. It is translated as CASSLSSGPYNEQFF. The chain employs TRBV7-7 and TRBJ2-1; TRBD2 matches at 7 bases. The CDR3 length is 15 residues. Germline V CDR1 and CDR2: SSHAT, FNYEAQ (reference sequence).

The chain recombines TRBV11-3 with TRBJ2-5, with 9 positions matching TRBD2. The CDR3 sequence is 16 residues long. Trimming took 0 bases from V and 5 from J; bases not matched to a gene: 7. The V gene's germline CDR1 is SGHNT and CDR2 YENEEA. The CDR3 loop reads CASSLDRGGRAETQYF. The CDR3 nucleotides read TGTGCCAGCAGCTTAGATCGTGGCGGGAGGGCCGAGACCCAGTACTTC.

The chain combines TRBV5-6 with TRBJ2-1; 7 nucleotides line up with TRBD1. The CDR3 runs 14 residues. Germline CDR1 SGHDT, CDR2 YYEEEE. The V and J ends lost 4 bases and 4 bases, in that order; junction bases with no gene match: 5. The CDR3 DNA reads TGTGCCAGCAGCGAGAGACAGGGATACAATGAGCAGTTCTTC. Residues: CASSERQGYNEQFF. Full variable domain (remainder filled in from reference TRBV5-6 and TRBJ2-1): DAGVTQSPTHLIKTRGQQVTLRCSPKSGHDTVSWYQQALGQGPQFIFQYYEEEERQRGNFPDRFSGHQFPNYSSELNVNALLLGDSALYLCASSERQGYNEQFFGPGTRLTVL.

CDR3 in DNA: TGTGCCAGCAGTGGGCTAGCGGGAGGCTCCTACAATGAGCAGTTCTTC. This gives the protein CASSGLAGGSYNEQFF. The chain is built from TRBV2 and TRBJ2-1, with 11 positions matching TRBD2. V lost 4 bases and J lost 0; bases outside the gene matches: 2. This CDR3 contains 16 residues. Germline CDR1 is SNHLY and CDR2 is FYNNEI.

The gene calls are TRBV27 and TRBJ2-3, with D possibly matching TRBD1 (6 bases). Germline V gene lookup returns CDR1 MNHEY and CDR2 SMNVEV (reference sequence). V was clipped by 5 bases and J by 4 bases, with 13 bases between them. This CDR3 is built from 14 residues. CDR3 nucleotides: TGTGCCAGCAGTCGGTACAGGGTAGCAGATACGCAGTATTTT. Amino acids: CASSRYRVADTQYF.

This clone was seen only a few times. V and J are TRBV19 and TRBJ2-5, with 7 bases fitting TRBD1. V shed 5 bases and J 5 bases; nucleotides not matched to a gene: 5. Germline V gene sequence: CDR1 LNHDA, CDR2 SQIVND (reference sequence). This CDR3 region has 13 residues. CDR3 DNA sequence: TGTGCCAGTAGTCCCAACAGGGGTGAGACCCAGTACTTC. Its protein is CASSPNRGETQYF.

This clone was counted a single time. CDR3 in DNA: TGTGCCAGCAGCTCCCGACAGGGGTACACTGAAGCTTTCTTT. It encodes CASSSRQGYTEAFF. This sequence joins TRBV11-2 and TRBJ1-1; 8 nucleotides match TRBD1. The CDR3 consists of 14 residues. Germline V lookup: CDR1 SGHAT, CDR2 FQNNGV. V dropped 4 bases and J dropped 3; count of bases not matched to a gene: 4.

The CDR3 sequence is CASSLWGGREGYTF. Here the CDR3 DNA reads TGCGCCAGCAGCTTGTGGGGCGGAAGGGAAGGCTACACCTTC. The J gene is TRBJ1-2, the V gene TRBV5-1; possibly TRBD1 for D (5 bases). The V and J ends lost 1 base and 8 bases respectively, with 15 bases between them. This CDR3 spans 14 amino acids. The germline gives CDR1 SGHRS, CDR2 YFSETQ. Using reference TRBV5-1 and TRBJ1-2 for the parts outside the CDR3, the full variable domain is KAGVTQTPRYLIKTRGQQVTLSCSPISGHRSVSWYQQTPGQGLQFLFEYFSETQRNKGNFPGRFSGRQFSNSRSEMNVSTLELGDSALYLCASSLWGGREGYTFGSGTRLTVV.

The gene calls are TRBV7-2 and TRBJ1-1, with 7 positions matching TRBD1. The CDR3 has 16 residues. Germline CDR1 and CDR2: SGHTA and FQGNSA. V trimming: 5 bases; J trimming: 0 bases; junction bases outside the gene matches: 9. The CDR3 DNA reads TGTGCCAGCAGCCCGACAGGGATCCACATGAACACTGAAGCTTTCTTT. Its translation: CASSPTGIHMNTEAFF.

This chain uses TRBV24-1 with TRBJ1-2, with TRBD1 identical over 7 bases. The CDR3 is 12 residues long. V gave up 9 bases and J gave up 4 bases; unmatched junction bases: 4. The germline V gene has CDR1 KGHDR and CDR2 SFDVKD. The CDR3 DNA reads TGTGCCACCCAGGACAGGTCCTATGGCTACACCTTC. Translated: CATQDRSYGYTF.

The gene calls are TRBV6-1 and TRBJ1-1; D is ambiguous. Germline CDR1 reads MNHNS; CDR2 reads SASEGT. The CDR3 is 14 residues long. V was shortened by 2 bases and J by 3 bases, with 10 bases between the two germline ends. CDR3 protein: CASSERVLDTEAFF. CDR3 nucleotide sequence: TGTGCCAGCAGTGAACGGGTCTTGGACACTGAAGCTTTCTTT.

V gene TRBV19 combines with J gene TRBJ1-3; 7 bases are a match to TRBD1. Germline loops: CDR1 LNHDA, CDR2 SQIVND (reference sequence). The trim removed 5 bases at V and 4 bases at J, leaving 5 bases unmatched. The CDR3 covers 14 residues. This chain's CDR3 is CASSPTGRGNTIYF. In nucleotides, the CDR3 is TGTGCCAGTAGTCCGACAGGGCGAGGAAACACCATATATTTT.

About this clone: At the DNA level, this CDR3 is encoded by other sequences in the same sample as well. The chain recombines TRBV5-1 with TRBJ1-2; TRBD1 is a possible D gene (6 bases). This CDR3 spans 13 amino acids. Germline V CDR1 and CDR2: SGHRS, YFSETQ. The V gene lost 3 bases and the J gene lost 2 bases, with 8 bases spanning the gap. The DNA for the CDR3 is TGCGCCAGCAGCTCGACAGGCAACTATGGCTACACCTTC. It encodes CASSSTGNYGYTF.